The 4 T cell receptor beta chains in this list originate from one sample, sequenced in a study of blood T cell repertoires in COVID-19. Some clones are missing from TCRdb's copy, which holds only in-frame ones; the method was immunoSEQ multiplex PCR. The table has 110,000 to 150,000 clones, less than 80% seen once; the top ten hold less than 4.5%. The source material was peripheral blood. The receptors stem from a man aged 60 to 75 with acute or convalescent COVID-19.

CDR3 DNA: TGTGCCAGCAGCTCAGGACAGGGGGCCTTTGGCTACACCTTC. Its protein is CASSSGQGAFGYTF. The rearrangement uses TRBV7-2 and TRBJ1-2; 11 positions agree with TRBD1. The CDR3 totals 14 residues. V lost 4 bases to trimming and J lost 7 bases; unmatched junction nucleotides: 5. The germline gives CDR1 SGHTA, CDR2 FQGNSA.

As DNA, the CDR3 is TGTGCCAGCAGCTCCGGACTAGCGGGGGCCTACGAGCAGTACTTC. This codes for CASSSGLAGAYEQYF. V gene TRBV7-2 combines with J gene TRBJ2-7, with 13 bases matching TRBD2. The CDR3 totals 15 residues. V trimming: 4 bases; J trimming: 2 bases; junction bases outside the gene matches: 2. The germline V gene encodes CDR1 SGHTA and CDR2 FQGNSA.

The J gene is TRBJ1-6, the V gene TRBV7-9; D is uncertain. Per the germline V gene, CDR1 is SEHNR and CDR2 is FQNEAQ (reference sequence). V gave up 5 bases and J gave up 10 bases, with 12 bases separating them. CDR3 length: 13 residues. CDR3 region: CASSTGRGSPLHF. The CDR3 DNA follows: TGTGCCAGCAGCACGGGCCGGGGATCACCCCTCCACTTT.

The chain joins TRBV9 to TRBJ2-7; tentative D call: TRBD1 (5 bases). Germline CDR1 SGDLS, CDR2 YYNGEE. Between the trimmed V and J ends, which lost 0 bases and 3 bases, there was a span of 13 bases. The CDR3 is made up of 15 amino acids. The CDR3 protein is CASSVESGKGYEQYF. The CDR3 DNA sequence: TGTGCCAGCAGCGTAGAGTCAGGGAAAGGCTACGAGCAGTACTTC.